This is a list of T cell receptor beta chains from one sample in a study of blood T cell repertoires in COVID-19. Some clones are missing from TCRdb's copy, which holds only in-frame ones; the method was immunoSEQ multiplex PCR. The data contain about 190,000 clones, 80% to 90% of them singletons. Sequencing used peripheral blood. Receptor source: an older man with active or convalescent COVID-19. Both conserved end residues are part of each CDR3. D genes are given only for firm matches. Some rows mark clone size as missing; the rest say once, few, many or name a class of expanded clone.

J gene: TRBJ1-4; clone size: .; D gene: .; V gene: TRBV5-8; CDR3 DNA: TGTGCCAGCAGCAACACCAGGCTTGTTAATGAAAAACTGTTTTTT; CDR3 protein: CASSNTRLVNEKLFF
J gene: TRBJ2-1; clone size: .; D gene: TRBD2; V gene: TRBV7-2; CDR3 DNA: TGTGCCAGCAGCGAAGCGGGAGGGCGGACCGGTGAGCAGTTCTTC; CDR3 protein: CASSEAGGRTGEQFF
J gene: TRBJ2-1; clone size: .; D gene: TRBD2; V gene: TRBV19; CDR3 DNA: TGTGCCAGTATGCCCGGCGGGGGGGGAAGGGATGAGCAGTTCTTC; CDR3 protein: CASMPGGGGRDEQFF
J gene: TRBJ2-1; clone size: .; D gene: TRBD2; V gene: TRBV2; CDR3 DNA: TGTGCCAGCAGGACTAGCGGGAGTATCAATGAGCAGTTCTTC; CDR3 protein: CASRTSGSINEQFF
J gene: TRBJ2-1; clone size: .; D gene: .; V gene: TRBV21-1; CDR3 DNA: TGTGCCAGCAGCAAAGCGGTAGCGGGGAGTTACAATGAGCAGTTCTTC; CDR3 protein: CASSKAVAGSYNEQFF
J gene: TRBJ2-7; clone size: .; D gene: TRBD2; V gene: TRBV28; CDR3 DNA: TGTGCCAGCAGTTTATCGCGGGGGGGCTACGAGCAGTACTTC; CDR3 protein: CASSLSRGGYEQYF
J gene: TRBJ2-2; clone size: .; D gene: .; V gene: TRBV5-1; CDR3 DNA: TGCGCCAGCGTTGAGGATTGGGCGAACACCGGGGAGCTGTTTTTT; CDR3 protein: CASVEDWANTGELFF
J gene: TRBJ1-1; clone size: .; D gene: .; V gene: TRBV28; CDR3 DNA: TGTGCCAGCCAACGCCGGGGGGGGGCTGGGACTGAAGCTTTCTTT; CDR3 protein: CASQRRGGAGTEAFF
J gene: TRBJ2-1; clone size: .; D gene: .; V gene: TRBV5-1; CDR3 DNA: TGCGCCAGCAGCCGCATACGGGGTATAGACGACAATGAGCAGTTCTTC; CDR3 protein: CASSRIRGIDDNEQFF
J gene: TRBJ2-3; clone size: few; D gene: TRBD2; V gene: TRBV7-2; CDR3 DNA: TGTGCCAGCAGCTTAGGACTAGCGACAGATACGCAGTATTTT; CDR3 protein: CASSLGLATDTQYF
J gene: TRBJ2-4; clone size: .; D gene: .; V gene: TRBV19; CDR3 DNA: TGTGCCAGTAGTATAGCAGAGGGCGGGGCCGCCAAAAACATTCAGTACTTC; CDR3 protein: CASSIAEGGAAKNIQYF
J gene: TRBJ2-2; clone size: few; D gene: TRBD2; V gene: TRBV2; CDR3 DNA: TGTGCCAGCAGGCGGGAGGGCGCCGGGGAGCTGTTTTTT; CDR3 protein: CASRREGAGELFF
J gene: TRBJ1-4; clone size: few; D gene: TRBD1; V gene: TRBV12-3/TRBV12-4; CDR3 DNA: TGTGCCAGCAGCGGGACAGGGGGGGAAAAACTGTTTTTT; CDR3 protein: CASSGTGGEKLFF
J gene: TRBJ2-4; clone size: .; D gene: .; V gene: TRBV21-1; CDR3 DNA: TGTGCCAGCAGCACCCCCTCTCGACAGGTACTAGCCAAAAACATTCAGTACTTC; CDR3 protein: CASSTPSRQVLAKNIQYF
J gene: TRBJ2-5; clone size: .; D gene: TRBD1; V gene: TRBV19; CDR3 DNA: TGTGCCAGTAGTCATCGACGGACAGGCCCGGGGTCTATCCTGAGGGAGACCCAGTACTTC; CDR3 protein: CASSHRRTGPGSILRETQYF
J gene: TRBJ1-6; clone size: .; D gene: .; V gene: TRBV20-1; CDR3 DNA: TGCAGTGCTAGTCGCGGGGACGGCCCAAATTCACCCCTCCACTTT; CDR3 protein: CSASRGDGPNSPLHF
J gene: TRBJ2-7; clone size: .; D gene: .; V gene: TRBV18; CDR3 DNA: TGTGCCAGCTCACCACAAATCATCCACGAGCAGTACTTC; CDR3 protein: CASSPQIIHEQYF
J gene: TRBJ2-1; clone size: .; D gene: .; V gene: TRBV9; CDR3 DNA: TGTGCCAGCAGCGTAGAGGCTAGGGGTGAGCAGTTCTTC; CDR3 protein: CASSVEARGEQFF
J gene: TRBJ1-1; clone size: .; D gene: TRBD1; V gene: TRBV27; CDR3 DNA: TGTGCCAGCAGTTTTTCGGGACAGGGCTTTAAAAACACTGAAGCTTTCTTT; CDR3 protein: CASSFSGQGFKNTEAFF
J gene: TRBJ2-5; clone size: .; D gene: TRBD1; V gene: TRBV29-1; CDR3 DNA: TGCAGCGCAGGGACAGGGGGTACCCTGTGGACCCAGTACTTC; CDR3 protein: CSAGTGGTLWTQYF
J gene: TRBJ1-1; clone size: .; D gene: .; V gene: TRBV5-1; CDR3 DNA: TGCGCCAGCAGCTTGAGTTTAGTTACTGAAGCTTTCTTT; CDR3 protein: CASSLSLVTEAFF
J gene: TRBJ2-5; clone size: .; D gene: TRBD2; V gene: TRBV11-3; CDR3 DNA: TGTGCCAGCAGCCCGGGACTAGCGTTGCAAGAGACCCAGTACTTC; CDR3 protein: CASSPGLALQETQYF
J gene: TRBJ1-5; clone size: .; D gene: .; V gene: TRBV10-3; CDR3 DNA: TGTGCCATCGGGCCAGGCAATCAGCCCCAGCATTTT; CDR3 protein: CAIGPGNQPQHF
J gene: TRBJ2-7; clone size: .; D gene: TRBD2; V gene: TRBV5-1; CDR3 DNA: TGCGCCAGCAGCCTGAGGTCTAGCGGAGTCGCCTACGAGCAGTACTTC; CDR3 protein: CASSLRSSGVAYEQYF
J gene: TRBJ1-1; clone size: .; D gene: .; V gene: TRBV3-1/TRBV3-2; CDR3 DNA: TGTGCCAGCAGCCACGGGGGGCGCCACGTTGAAGCTTTCTTT; CDR3 protein: CASSHGGRHVEAFF
J gene: TRBJ2-2; clone size: .; D gene: .; V gene: TRBV7-2; CDR3 DNA: TGTGCCAGCAGCTTAGGAAGCGGAGGTCAAGCCGGGGAGCTGTTTTTT; CDR3 protein: CASSLGSGGQAGELFF
J gene: TRBJ1-2; clone size: .; D gene: .; V gene: TRBV7-9; CDR3 DNA: TGTGCCAGCAGCTTAGCGCCTGGAGTCGGGGTGTATAACTATGGCTACACCTTC; CDR3 protein: CASSLAPGVGVYNYGYTF
J gene: TRBJ2-3; clone size: few; D gene: TRBD2; V gene: TRBV5-4; CDR3 DNA: TGTGCCAGCAGCTCCGGGACTAGCAGCCGCACAGATACGCAGTATTTT; CDR3 protein: CASSSGTSSRTDTQYF
J gene: TRBJ1-5; clone size: once; D gene: .; V gene: TRBV28; CDR3 DNA: TGTGCCAGCAGAGAGCGGGATCAGCCCCAGCATTTT; CDR3 protein: CASRERDQPQHF
J gene: TRBJ1-6; clone size: .; D gene: TRBD1; V gene: TRBV5-5; CDR3 DNA: TGTGCCAGCAGCTTTGGACAGGGCTTAGGTTCACCCCTCCACTTT; CDR3 protein: CASSFGQGLGSPLHF
J gene: TRBJ1-5; clone size: .; D gene: .; V gene: TRBV11-2; CDR3 DNA: TGTGCCAGCAGCTCCCAGGGCGGGCCCCAGCATTTT; CDR3 protein: CASSSQGGPQHF
J gene: TRBJ1-6; clone size: .; D gene: TRBD1; V gene: TRBV9; CDR3 DNA: TGTGCCAGCAGTCGCGACAGGGGTTATTCACCCCTCCACTTT; CDR3 protein: CASSRDRGYSPLHF
J gene: TRBJ2-7; clone size: .; D gene: .; V gene: TRBV18; CDR3 DNA: TGTGCCAGCTCACCACGGGCTACATACGAGCAGTACTTC; CDR3 protein: CASSPRATYEQYF
J gene: TRBJ2-7; clone size: .; D gene: .; V gene: TRBV7-2; CDR3 DNA: TGTGCCAGCAGTCCAGGGTACTCCTACGAGCAGTACTTC; CDR3 protein: CASSPGYSYEQYF
J gene: TRBJ1-2; clone size: .; D gene: .; V gene: TRBV28; CDR3 DNA: TGTGCCAGCAGATTCACGGTTGTTAGTGGCTACACCTTC; CDR3 protein: CASRFTVVSGYTF
J gene: TRBJ1-5; clone size: .; D gene: TRBD1; V gene: TRBV4-3; CDR3 DNA: TGCGCCAGCAGCCAAGGAATCGGACAGGGGTTCAATCAGCCCCAGCATTTT; CDR3 protein: CASSQGIGQGFNQPQHF
J gene: TRBJ2-1; clone size: .; D gene: TRBD2; V gene: TRBV6-2/TRBV6-3; CDR3 DNA: TGTGCCAGCAGTTACCGGCTAGCGGGGGGTGGCGATGAGCAGTTCTTC; CDR3 protein: CASSYRLAGGGDEQFF
J gene: TRBJ2-1; clone size: .; D gene: TRBD2; V gene: TRBV4-1; CDR3 DNA: TGCGCCAGCAGCCAAGATCCAGCTAGCGGGAGCACTTCCTACAATGAGCAGTTCTTC; CDR3 protein: CASSQDPASGSTSYNEQFF
J gene: TRBJ2-7; clone size: .; D gene: TRBD2; V gene: TRBV9; CDR3 DNA: TGTGCCAGCAGCCCCCGGGGGGGAGGATTCGAGCAGTACTTC; CDR3 protein: CASSPRGGGFEQYF
J gene: TRBJ2-7; clone size: few; D gene: .; V gene: TRBV30; CDR3 DNA: TGTGCCTGGCAACCTAAGGGGCCTGGAAGGGACGAGCAGTACTTC; CDR3 protein: CAWQPKGPGRDEQYF